A single sample gave rise to the 6 T cell receptor beta chains below, sequenced in a study of metastatic and nonmetastatic thyroid tumors. With MiXCR, TCRdb reprocessed the PCR reads. The data hold tens of thousands of clones, with roughly an eighth observed a single time. Not a single patient had been given any form of treatment at any point before undergoing thyroid surgery. Input material: tumor tissue. The receptors were sampled from a female donor with papillary thyroid cancer or a benign thyroid nodule (not recorded which). Some clones in this sample may be carry-over from other donors' samples.

This clone was picked up many times. The chain employs TRBV2 and TRBJ2-7, with 10 bases that match TRBD1. The CDR3 consists of 14 residues. V shed 6 bases, J shed 6 bases, and the junction held 8 bases outside the gene matches. Germline V gives CDR1 SNHLY, CDR2 FYNNEI. As DNA, the CDR3 is TGTGCCAGCAGCCGACAGGGGGCGATTGGCGAGCAGTACTTC. Its protein product is CASSRQGAIGEQYF. Drawing the rest from reference TRBV2 and TRBJ2-7, the complete variable domain is EPEVTQTPSHQVTQMGQEVILRCVPISNHLYFYWYRQILGQKVEFLVSFYNNEISEKSEIFDDQFSVERPDGSNFTLKIRSTKLEDSAMYFCASSRQGAIGEQYFGPGTRLTVT.

This clone was observed at least ten times. This chain connects TRBV19 to TRBJ2-5; 7 bases align to TRBD2. V lost 8 bases to trimming and J lost 2 bases; unmatched junction nucleotides: 8. Germline loops: CDR1 LNHDA, CDR2 SQIVND (reference sequence). The CDR3 is 14 amino acids. The CDR3 sequence is CASGASGNQETQYF. The CDR3 region has the DNA TGTGCCAGTGGTGCTAGCGGCAATCAAGAGACCCAGTACTTC.

The chain employs TRBV28 and TRBJ2-3, with D maybe TRBD1 (6 bases). The CDR3 has 13 amino acids. Germline lookup yields CDR1 MDHEN and CDR2 SYDVKM. V shed 7 bases and J shed 2 bases, with 10 bases lying between them. CDR3 protein: CASMGQNTDTQYF. Written as DNA, the CDR3 is TGTGCCAGCATGGGACAAAACACAGATACGCAGTATTTT.

This clone has only a few counts. A much bigger clone sits one base away, suggesting this may be a read error. V usage is TRBV12-3 or TRBV12-4 and J usage is TRBJ2-7, with a tentative D call TRBD2 (6 bases). With 7 bases removed from V and 3 bases from J, the gap between germline ends came to 16 bases. The CDR3 sequence is 14 residues long. The CDR3 loop is CASISAYSGYEQYF. For the CDR3, the DNA is TGTGCCAGCATTTCCGCTTATAGCGGCTACGAGCAGTACTTC.

This clone came up a few times. This may be a read error, as it is one base from a much larger clone. The chain couples TRBV4-1 to TRBJ2-3; D may be TRBD2 (6 bases). CDR1 and CDR2 (germline): MGHRA, YSYEKL. The CDR3 length is 13 residues. The germline V and J ends were trimmed by 7 bases and 5 bases, with 13 bases remaining between them. The CDR3 protein is CASILMTRDTQYF. DNA of the CDR3: TGCGCCAGCATCCTGATGACTAGAGATACGCAGTATTTT.

This clone was recorded at least ten times. The identical CDR3 is also encoded by other nucleotide sequences in the sample. The chain employs TRBV6-8 and TRBJ2-2; unclear D gene. Trimming stripped 2 bases from V and 4 bases from J, with 20 bases between. The germline V gene encodes CDR1 MNHGY and CDR2 SAAAGT. The CDR3 is 18 amino acids. CDR3 DNA: TGTGCCAGCAGTTACCTGTTGCCCCACCTGAACGGCACCGGGGAGCTGTTTTTT. Its protein product is CASSYLLPHLNGTGELFF.